This TCR beta chain came from a study of CD8+ T cells in alopecia areata. Following extraction, RNA underwent reverse transcription to cDNA, which served as the sequencing template. Profiled with immunoSEQ multiplex PCR; TCRdb holds only in-frame clones, not every one. The sample contains 120,000 or so clones, about 50% of which appear only once. Trimming cost V 8 bases and J 0 bases, with 13 bases left between them. Germline assignment: CDR1 SQVTM and CDR2 ANQGSEA. The CDR3 has 13 residues. Only a few counts were recorded for this clone. The antigen is undetermined. Notes on the study in general: Normal skin's resident alphabeta T cells are sequenced alongside lesional scalp T cells. TCR sharing was clearer in mice than between patients, perhaps partly owing to patient HLA diversity. More clonal than normal scalp was lesional scalp, particularly alopecia totalis/universalis.

Both peripheral blood and punch biopsies of lesional scalp skin were obtained from patients who had alopecia areata. This sequence was found in a human donor with alopecia areata. The J gene is TRBJ1-2, the V gene TRBV29-1, with D possibly being TRBD1 (6 bases). Sequenced input: NKG2D-low CD8+ T cells sorted from blood. CDR3 sequence reads: CSFPGTTNYGYTF. In DNA, the CDR3 is TGCAGCTTCCCCGGGACAACTAACTATGGCTACACCTTC.